The 32 T cell receptor beta chains in this list originate from one sample, sequenced in a study of CD8 T cells in Susac syndrome. Reverse transcription of about 0.45 to 1 ug RNA was carried out with random hexamers. TCRdb re-analysed the immunoSEQ multiplex PCR reads in MiXCR, keeping a single row per CDR3 protein. The table lists about 200,000 distinct CDR3 sequences, roughly 96% of them singletons. The source material was CD4+ T cells from PBMCs. The receptors come from a human donor with multiple sclerosis.

This chain uses TRBV24-1 with TRBJ1-2; D is unclear. This CDR3 contains 15 residues. Trimming removed 4 bases at V and 3 bases at J, with 14 bases between. The V gene's germline CDR1 is KGHDR and CDR2 SFDVKD. The CDR3 DNA reads as TGTGCCACCAGTGACCCTACCGACGGAGACTATGGCTACACCTTC. This codes for CATSDPTDGDYGYTF.

This rearrangement joins TRBV30 to TRBJ2-1; 9 bases map to TRBD2. The V and J ends lost 2 bases and 2 bases, in that order; junction bases with no gene match: 4. Germline V lookup: CDR1 GTSNPN, CDR2 SVGIG (reference sequence). CDR3 length: 15 amino acids. The CDR3 DNA reads TGTGCCTGGAGTCGAGGCGGGGGGGCCTACAATGAGCAGTTCTTC. Its protein is CAWSRGGGAYNEQFF. The complete variable domain, with remaining parts taken from reference TRBV30 and TRBJ2-1, reads SQTIHQWPATLVQPVGSPLSLECTVEGTSNPNLYWYRQAAGRGLQLLFYSVGIGQISSEVPQNLSASRPQDRQFILSSKKLLLSDSGFYLCAWSRGGGAYNEQFFGPGTRLTVL.

The chain uses TRBV3-1 and TRBJ1-1; 7 positions match TRBD1. V shed 7 bases and J 4 bases; nucleotides not matched to a gene: 3. Germline values: CDR1 LGHDT, CDR2 YNNKEL (reference sequence). This CDR3 is 12 amino acids long. This CDR3 is CASNYRGTEAFF. The CDR3 coding sequence is TGTGCCAGCAACTACAGGGGCACTGAAGCTTTCTTT.

The count of this clonotype is one. The V and J genes are TRBV29-1 and TRBJ2-3; D uncertain. Trimming took off 3 bases at V and 2 bases at J, with 15 bases between the two ends. The CDR3 is 15 residues long. CDR1 is SQVTM and CDR2 is ANQGSEA in the germline V gene. CDR3 protein: CSVDGLSGSTDTQYF. CDR3 nucleotides: TGCAGCGTTGATGGTCTTTCAGGCTCCACAGATACGCAGTATTTT.

CDR3 protein: CSVGVTGGGQPQHF. The CDR3 region has the DNA TGCAGCGTTGGAGTGACAGGGGGCGGTCAGCCCCAGCATTTT. V usage is TRBV29-1 and J usage is TRBJ1-5, with 10 bases aligning to TRBD1. This CDR3 has 14 amino acids. Trimming removed 4 bases from V and 6 bases from J; junction bases left unmatched: 6. The V gene's germline CDR1 is SQVTM and CDR2 ANQGSEA.

The rearrangement links TRBV18 to TRBJ1-1, with unresolved D. This CDR3 region has 15 residues. Germline CDR1 reads KGHSH; CDR2 reads LQKENI. Trimming shortened V by 0 bases and J by 5 bases, and 13 bases separated the two germline ends. The CDR3 DNA is TGTGCCAGCTCACCACCTCCCAGAGGGAGGACTGAAGCTTTCTTT. Translated, it gives CASSPPPRGRTEAFF.

The chain combines TRBV20-1 with TRBJ2-3; 14 nucleotides line up with TRBD2. Germline values: CDR1 DFQATT, CDR2 SNEGSKA (reference sequence). V gave up 1 base and J gave up 3 bases; unmatched junction bases: 12. This CDR3 has 19 amino acids. This CDR3 reads CSARGGFGTSGSRTDTQYF. Written as DNA, the CDR3 is TGCAGTGCTAGAGGGGGATTCGGGACTAGCGGGAGTAGGACAGATACGCAGTATTTT.

This chain links TRBV6-5 with TRBJ2-2; D possibly corresponds to TRBD2 (5 bases). The CDR3 totals 14 residues. V was trimmed by 2 bases and J by 8 bases, leaving 12 bases between them. Germline-derived CDR1 and CDR2 are MNHEY and SVGAGI. CDR3 region: CASSYMGVAGELFF. As DNA, the CDR3 is TGTGCCAGCAGTTACATGGGAGTAGCGGGGGAGCTGTTTTTT.

The rearrangement uses TRBV11-2 and TRBJ2-5; D uncertain. CDR3 length: 14 residues. CDR1 and CDR2 (germline): SGHAT, FQNNGV. The V and J ends lost 1 base and 5 bases respectively, with 11 bases between them. CDR3: CASSLGSVGETQYF. The CDR3 DNA sequence: TGTGCCAGCAGCTTAGGAAGTGTTGGGGAGACCCAGTACTTC. Full variable domain (missing parts from reference TRBV11-2 and TRBJ2-5): EAGVAQSPRYKIIEKRQSVAFWCNPISGHATLYWYQQILGQGPKLLIQFQNNGVVDDSQLPKDRFSAERLKGVDSTLKIQPAKLEDSAVYLCASSLGSVGETQYFGPGTRLLVL.

The J gene is TRBJ2-7, the V gene TRBV9; maybe TRBD2 (6 bases). CDR1 and CDR2 (germline): SGDLS, YYNGEE. Trimming took 1 base from V and 3 from J, leaving 17 bases between them. The CDR3 loop spans 16 amino acids. This CDR3 reads CASSVHMAGRFYEQYF. DNA for the CDR3: TGTGCCAGCAGCGTACATATGGCAGGGAGGTTCTACGAGCAGTACTTC.

This clonotype was observed a handful of times. The chain recombines TRBV20-1 with TRBJ2-1; 11 bases match TRBD1. There are 16 residues in the CDR3. V gave up 0 bases and J gave up 6 bases; unmatched junction bases: 7. Per germline, CDR1 DFQATT and CDR2 SNEGSKA (reference sequence). CDR3 in amino acids: CSARESGTGGINEQFF. CDR3 nucleotide sequence: TGCAGTGCTAGAGAGTCCGGGACAGGGGGGATCAATGAGCAGTTCTTC.

This clonotype has only one observation. The rearrangement uses TRBV10-3 and TRBJ2-6; tentatively, D is TRBD1 or TRBD2 (5 bases each). This CDR3 comprises 16 residues. The germline CDR1 and CDR2 sequences are ENHRY and SYGVKD. V lost 3 bases and J 1 base, leaving 10 bases between the germline ends. CDR3 nucleotide sequence: TGTGCCATCAGTGACGGGACGCAATCTGGGGCCAACGTCCTGACTTTC. Protein product: CAISDGTQSGANVLTF.

This rearrangement joins TRBV2 to TRBJ2-5; 9 bases fit TRBD2. Germline V CDR1 and CDR2: SNHLY, FYNNEI. CDR3 length equals 13 residues. V lost 11 bases and J lost 9; bases outside the gene matches: 13. The CDR3 sequence: CASVAGARAAQYF. CDR3 in DNA: TGTGCCTCGGTAGCGGGGGCTCGGGCGGCCCAGTACTTC.

The rearrangement joins TRBV3-1 to TRBJ1-2; D perhaps matches TRBD1 (6 bases). The V end was cut by 3 bases, the J end by 5 bases, with 10 bases between. This CDR3 has 13 amino acids. In germline, CDR1 is LGHDT, CDR2 YNNKEL (reference sequence). CDR3 sequence reads: CASSHGRGYGYTF. CDR3 nucleotide sequence: TGTGCCAGCAGCCATGGTAGGGGGTATGGCTACACCTTC. The full variable domain, its missing parts supplied by reference TRBV3-1 and TRBJ1-2, is DTAVSQTPKYLVTQMGNDKSIKCEQNLGHDTMYWYKQDSKKFLKIMFSYNNKELIINETVPNRFSPKSPDKAHLNLHINSLELGDSAVYFCASSHGRGYGYTFGSGTRLTVV.

The chain links TRBV7-9 to TRBJ1-1; unclear D gene. Deletions cut 2 bases from V and 4 bases from J, with 2 bases between. The CDR3 totals 11 residues. Germline values: CDR1 SEHNR, CDR2 FQNEAQ (reference sequence). In DNA form, the CDR3 reads TGTGCCAGCAGCTTACTCACTGAAGCTTTCTTT. Translated: CASSLLTEAFF.

The chain combines TRBV27 with TRBJ2-7, with 7 bases lining up with TRBD2. Per germline, CDR1 MNHEY and CDR2 SMNVEV (reference sequence). The CDR3 has 15 residues. With 5 bases clipped from V and 4 bases from J, the junction kept 11 bases outside the gene matches. The CDR3 DNA reads as TGTGCCAGCAGTCCTGGGACTACACTCCATTACGAGCAGTACTTC. It codes for CASSPGTTLHYEQYF.

This chain uses TRBV5-1 with TRBJ2-5; 11 nucleotides agree with TRBD2. The V gene end was trimmed by 4 bases and the J gene end by 5 bases; junction bases not matched to a gene: 4. The CDR3 totals 14 residues. CDR1 SGHRS and CDR2 YFSETQ come from the germline V gene. For the CDR3, the DNA is TGCGCCAGCAGCCCGGGACTAGCGGTGGAGACCCAGTACTTC. This translates into CASSPGLAVETQYF.

The chain couples TRBV30 to TRBJ1-5; D unclear. Germline V gene data show CDR1 as GTSNPN and CDR2 as SVGIG (reference sequence). The CDR3 is 12 amino acids. Trimming removed 2 bases from V and 7 bases from J, with 9 bases in between. The DNA of the CDR3 is TGTGCCTGGAGTAGGGTAGGACAGCCCCAGCATTTT. It codes for CAWSRVGQPQHF.

This clonotype was found once. The rearrangement uses TRBV10-2 and TRBJ2-3; 12 nucleotides align to TRBD2. The V gene end was trimmed by 4 bases and the J gene end by 0 bases; junction bases not matched to a gene: 8. Germline V gene data show CDR1 as WSHSY and CDR2 as SAAADI. The CDR3 is 18 amino acids. The CDR3 DNA follows: TGCGCCAGCAGTGGACTGGCCGGGACTAGCGGGAGCACAGATACGCAGTATTTT. Protein: CASSGLAGTSGSTDTQYF.

This clonotype has just one count. The genes are TRBV20-1 and TRBJ2-1; possible D gene TRBD2, 6 bases. V was shortened by 3 bases and J by 5 bases, with 11 bases between the two germline ends. The CDR3 consists of 13 residues. Germline V gene data show CDR1 as DFQATT and CDR2 as SNEGSKA (reference sequence). CDR3 in amino acids: CSARWEANNEQFF. The CDR3 DNA reads as TGCAGTGCTAGGTGGGAGGCCAACAATGAGCAGTTCTTC.

This clonotype was observed a single time. The rearrangement links TRBV3-1 to TRBJ1-1; the D gene is possibly TRBD1 (6 bases). With 6 bases removed from V and 1 base from J, the gap between germline ends came to 12 bases. Germline V gives CDR1 LGHDT, CDR2 YNNKEL (reference sequence). This CDR3 has 14 residues. In DNA form, the CDR3 reads TGTGCCAGCAGGGATACAGGGAAGAACACTGAAGCTTTCTTT. It codes for CASRDTGKNTEAFF.

This chain joins TRBV20-1 and TRBJ2-1; 7 nucleotides align to TRBD1. CDR1 and CDR2 (germline): DFQATT, SNEGSKA (reference sequence). The CDR3 loop spans 15 amino acids. Trimming took 0 bases from V and 10 from J; bases not matched to a gene: 12. This CDR3 is CSAREAALSRGEQFF. The DNA of the CDR3 is TGCAGTGCTAGAGAGGCAGCCCTAAGCAGGGGGGAGCAGTTCTTC.

This rearrangement joins TRBV11-2 to TRBJ2-1, with TRBD1 matching over 11 bases. The CDR3 is made up of 16 amino acids. CDR1 is SGHAT, CDR2 FQNNGV, per germline. J lost 6 bases, V lost 2 bases, and 6 bases had no gene match. This CDR3 reads CASSLPPGTGGNEQFF. The DNA of the CDR3 is TGTGCCAGCAGCTTACCCCCCGGGACAGGGGGCAATGAGCAGTTCTTC.

V is TRBV7-9 and J is TRBJ1-1; D is perhaps TRBD1 (5 bases). Trimming cost V 4 bases and J 6 bases, with 15 bases left between them. The CDR3 is made up of 14 amino acids. CDR1 is SEHNR, CDR2 FQNEAQ, per germline (reference sequence). The CDR3 region is CASSSDYRNPEAFF. The CDR3 bases are TGTGCCAGCAGCTCGGACTACAGGAATCCTGAAGCTTTCTTT. Combining the CDR3 with reference TRBV7-9 and TRBJ1-1 gives the whole variable domain DTGVSQNPRHKITKRGQNVTFRCDPISEHNRLYWYRQTLGQGPEFLTYFQNEAQLEKSRLLSDRFSAERPKGSFSTLEIQRTEQGDSAMYLCASSSDYRNPEAFFGQGTRLTVV.

This chain connects TRBV6-1 to TRBJ2-5, with D perhaps matching TRBD1 or TRBD2 (5 bases each). The CDR3 is 16 amino acids. V lost 6 bases and J 1 base, leaving 18 bases between the germline ends. Germline loops: CDR1 MNHNS, CDR2 SASEGT. The DNA for the CDR3 is TGTGCCAGCAGCAAGGACCGGGACGGACGCCAAGAGACCCAGTACTTC. It specifies CASSKDRDGRQETQYF.

J is TRBJ2-7 and V is TRBV20-1; 11 bases align to TRBD2. The CDR3 spans 13 residues. With V trimmed by 6 bases and J by 2 bases, 3 bases remained unmatched. Germline V gene lookup returns CDR1 DFQATT and CDR2 SNEGSKA (reference sequence). The CDR3 sequence is CSATLAGAYEQYF. The CDR3 DNA follows: TGCAGTGCGACACTAGCGGGAGCCTACGAGCAGTACTTC.

CDR3 DNA sequence: TGCAGTGCTACAGTCGGGACACGTCACTATGGCTACACCTTC. Amino acids: CSATVGTRHYGYTF. The chain carries TRBV20-1 and TRBJ1-2, with D perhaps TRBD1 (6 bases). The germline V gene encodes CDR1 DFQATT and CDR2 SNEGSKA (reference sequence). Trimming removed 4 bases at V and 3 bases at J, with 15 bases between. CDR3 length: 14 residues.

V is TRBV12-5 and J is TRBJ2-3; TRBD2 might be the D (7 bases). Trimming left V 7 bases short and J 0 bases short, with 11 bases between. Germline assignment: CDR1 LGHNT and CDR2 FRNRAP. This CDR3 comprises 14 residues. CDR3 in amino acids: CASVAGASTDTQYF. CDR3 nucleotide sequence: TGTGCTAGTGTTGCGGGGGCTAGCACAGATACGCAGTATTTT.

The chain is built from TRBV5-6 and TRBJ2-1; perhaps TRBD1 as D (5 bases). The CDR3 length is 14 residues. CDR1 and CDR2 from the germline V gene are SGHDT and YYEEEE. Trimming took off 5 bases at V and 4 bases at J, with 13 bases between the two ends. CDR3 nucleotide sequence: TGTGCCAGCAGTCCTTCAGGGATTTACAATGAGCAGTTCTTC. The encoded protein is CASSPSGIYNEQFF.

The chain joins TRBV7-9 to TRBJ2-1; 7 positions match TRBD2. Germline V gene data show CDR1 as SEHNR and CDR2 as FQNEAQ (reference sequence). The CDR3 has 19 residues. With 1 base clipped from V and 2 bases from J, the junction kept 14 bases outside the gene matches. The CDR3 DNA reads TGTGCCAGCAGCTTAGAGTTCCGGGTGGGAGGGAGACCCTACAATGAGCAGTTCTTC. This sequence encodes CASSLEFRVGGRPYNEQFF.

The chain employs TRBV3-1 and TRBJ1-1; no definite D call. V was pared by 4 bases and J by 2 bases, with 14 bases between. This CDR3 comprises 15 residues. Germline CDR1 reads LGHDT; CDR2 reads YNNKEL (reference sequence). The CDR3 loop reads CASSLLRGGNTEAFF. CDR3 bases: TGTGCCAGCAGCCTCCTCCGGGGTGGTAACACTGAAGCTTTCTTT.

This clonotype was observed once. V and J are TRBV20-1 and TRBJ1-2; 9 nucleotides match TRBD1. V was pared by 5 bases and J by 4 bases, with 11 bases of the junction left unmatched. CDR1 is DFQATT and CDR2 is SNEGSKA in the germline V gene (reference sequence). The CDR3 has 15 amino acids. CDR3 amino acids: CSAPDRGSRTYGYTF. The DNA of the CDR3 is TGCAGTGCTCCTGACAGGGGGAGTAGGACCTATGGCTACACCTTC.